This T cell receptor beta chain was found in a study of T cell repertoires in cytomegalovirus infection. In the study overall: It was recently identified HLA-C-restricted and well-studied HLA-B-restricted CMV epitopes that the study used. Public TCR beta signature analysis indicated the presence of both CMV infection and matching HLA type. Study-wide results and limits: There were carriers of CMV plus the relevant HLA, and cumulative public TCR beta family frequency identified them. The ex vivo response was dominated by HLA-C-restricted CMV-specific TCR beta clonotypes.

This clonotype has a count of ten or more. Its antigen is currently unknown. Per the germline V gene, CDR1 is MNHEY and CDR2 is SVGEGT. The CDR3 consists of 13 residues. The V gene lost 8 bases and the J gene lost 6 bases, with 16 bases spanning the gap. MiXCR, run by TCRdb on the reads, gives a single entry per CDR3 protein. The top ten hold over 12% of the sample, which has approximately 910,000 distinct CDR3 sequences, less than 35% seen once. The rearrangement uses TRBV6-2 or TRBV6-3 and TRBJ1-2, with D unresolved. Source: cultured CD8+ T cells from PBMCs, taken from culture after CMV antigen stimulation. The sequence was collected from a human donor in good health (CMV status not recorded). Some clones in this sample may be carry-over from other donors' samples. Here the CDR3 DNA reads TGTGCCAGCGATCCGGTGGGTGTGGATGGCTACACCTTC. Its translation is CASDPVGVDGYTF.